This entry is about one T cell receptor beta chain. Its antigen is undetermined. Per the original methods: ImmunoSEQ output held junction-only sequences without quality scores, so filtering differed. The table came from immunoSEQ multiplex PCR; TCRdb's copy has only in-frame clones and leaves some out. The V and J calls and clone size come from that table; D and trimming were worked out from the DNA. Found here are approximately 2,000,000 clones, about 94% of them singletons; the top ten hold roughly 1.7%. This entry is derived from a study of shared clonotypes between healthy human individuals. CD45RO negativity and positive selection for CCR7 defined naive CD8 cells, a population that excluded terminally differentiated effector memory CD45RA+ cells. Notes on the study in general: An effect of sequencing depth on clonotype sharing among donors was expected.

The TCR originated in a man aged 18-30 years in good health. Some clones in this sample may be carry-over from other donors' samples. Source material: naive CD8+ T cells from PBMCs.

As DNA, the CDR3 is TGTGCCATCCAGGAGATGAACACTGAAGCTTTCTTT. It encodes CAIQEMNTEAFF. The genes are TRBV10-3 and TRBJ1-1, with D unclear. Germline-derived CDR1 and CDR2 are ENHRY and SYGVKD. The CDR3 has 12 residues. V gave up 8 bases and J gave up 0 bases, with 7 bases separating them.